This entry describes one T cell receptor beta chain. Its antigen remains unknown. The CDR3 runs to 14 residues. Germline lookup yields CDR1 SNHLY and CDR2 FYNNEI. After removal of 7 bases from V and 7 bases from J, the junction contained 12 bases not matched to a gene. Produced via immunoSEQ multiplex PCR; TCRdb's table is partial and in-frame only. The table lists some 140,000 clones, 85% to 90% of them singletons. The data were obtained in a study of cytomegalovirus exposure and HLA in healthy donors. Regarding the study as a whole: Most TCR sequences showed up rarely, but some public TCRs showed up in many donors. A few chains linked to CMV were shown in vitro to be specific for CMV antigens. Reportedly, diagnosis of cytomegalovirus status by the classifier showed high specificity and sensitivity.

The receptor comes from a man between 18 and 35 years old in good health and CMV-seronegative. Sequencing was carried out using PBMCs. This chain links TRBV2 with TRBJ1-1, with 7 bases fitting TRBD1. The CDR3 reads CASTLGGQLIEAFF. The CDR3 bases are TGTGCCAGCACCCTAGGGGGACAGTTAATTGAAGCTTTCTTT.